Listed below are T cell receptor beta chains from one sample, sequenced in a study of blood T cell repertoires in COVID-19. TCRdb's copy holds only in-frame clones and misses some; the assay was immunoSEQ multiplex PCR. The sample has fewer than 150,000 clones, about 77% seen once. The sequencing sample was made of peripheral blood. The source of these receptors is an elderly man with acute or convalescent COVID-19. Each CDR3 is given with its conserved first and last residue. D genes are given only for firm matches. Some rows have no size entry. The others give once, few or many, or a class for an expanded clone.

TRBJ2-3 . TRBD1 TRBV29-1 TGCAGCGTTGAACCGGACAGGAACCTAGATACGCAGTATTTT CSVEPDRNLDTQYF
TRBJ2-7 . TRBD2 TRBV4-1 TGCGCCAGCAGCCAAGATTCGATTAGCGGGGGGCCGAGCTCCTACGAGCAGTACTTC CASSQDSISGGPSSYEQYF
TRBJ1-4 . . TRBV2 TGTGCCAGCAGTGTGACAGCTAATGAAAAACTGTTTTTT CASSVTANEKLFF
TRBJ2-1 . . TRBV5-1 TGCGCCAGCAGCTTGAAGGGAGGAACCACCTACAATGAGCAGTTCTTC CASSLKGGTTYNEQFF
TRBJ2-6 . TRBD1 TRBV7-8 TGTGCCAGCAGCTTCATACAGGGGTCTGGGGCCAACGTCCTGACTTTC CASSFIQGSGANVLTF
TRBJ2-5 . TRBD1 TRBV5-1 TGCGCCAGCAGCGGGGACAGGACCCGGACGGGGACCCAGTACTTC CASSGDRTRTGTQYF
TRBJ2-1 . . TRBV6-5 TGTGCCAGCAGTCTCCTTTCCTCGGCCTACAATGAGCAGTTCTTC CASSLLSSAYNEQFF
TRBJ1-2 . . TRBV6-5 TGTGCCAGCAGCCTCGACAGGAACTATGGCTACACCTTC CASSLDRNYGYTF
TRBJ1-3 . TRBD1 TRBV4-1 TGCGCCAGCAGCGTCGGGACAGCCGCTGGAAACACCATATATTTT CASSVGTAAGNTIYF
TRBJ2-7 . . TRBV6-2/TRBV6-3 TGTGCCAGCAGCCAGCCGGCGGTTTTTTCCTACGAGCAGTACTTC CASSQPAVFSYEQYF
TRBJ2-7 once TRBD1 TRBV11-2 TGTGCCAGCAGCTTAGACATGGGGACAGGGATCTACGAGCAGTACTTC CASSLDMGTGIYEQYF
TRBJ2-6 . . TRBV28 TGTGCCAGCATGGGGGCGGGTTTATTCGGGGCCAACGTCCTGACTTTC CASMGAGLFGANVLTF
TRBJ2-1 . TRBD2 TRBV6-1 TGTGCCAGCAGTGTAGCGGGGGGGCTTGGTGAGCAGTTCTTC CASSVAGGLGEQFF
TRBJ1-6 . . TRBV19 TGTGCCAGTAGTGGTGGTGGGGCGTATAATTCACCCCTCCACTTT CASSGGGAYNSPLHF
TRBJ1-1 . . TRBV7-8 TGTGCCAGCAGCTTAGCTATCAACACTGAAGCTTTCTTT CASSLAINTEAFF
TRBJ2-1 . TRBD2 TRBV11-2 TGTGCCAGCGGGGGGGGATACAATGAGCAGTTCTTC CASGGGYNEQFF
TRBJ2-5 . . TRBV3-1/TRBV3-2 TGTGCCAGCAGCCAAGGAGGGGAGACCCAGTACTTC CASSQGGETQYF
TRBJ2-1 . TRBD1 TRBV5-4 TGTGCCAGCAGCTTAGGACAGGACCCTTCCTACAATGAGCAGTTCTTC CASSLGQDPSYNEQFF
TRBJ2-1 . . TRBV11-2 TGTGCCAGCAGCTTAGTCGAGCAGGGTGAGCAGTTCTTC CASSLVEQGEQFF
TRBJ1-2 . TRBD1 TRBV10-3 TGTGCCGCCACAGGGGGAACTAACTATGGCTACACCTTC CAATGGTNYGYTF
TRBJ2-4 . TRBD2 TRBV7-9 TGTGCCAGCAGCTCCGGGACTAGCGGAGATCAAAACATTCAGTACTTC CASSSGTSGDQNIQYF
TRBJ1-1 . . TRBV11-2 TGTGCCAGCAGCTTAGGAGGGGGGGTTACTGAAGCTTTCTTT CASSLGGGVTEAFF
TRBJ2-7 few . TRBV20-1 TGCAGTGCTAGTCCTTCTGACAGAGGAGCCTACGAGCAGTACTTC CSASPSDRGAYEQYF
TRBJ2-5 . . TRBV4-1 TGCGCCAGCAGCCAAGCAATAGTGCAAAAGGGGAGGCACAGAGAGACCCAGTACTTC CASSQAIVQKGRHRETQYF
TRBJ1-1 . . TRBV19 TGTGCCAGTAGGGACTCCATGGCTCGGACTGAAGCTTTCTTT CASRDSMARTEAFF
TRBJ2-1 . TRBD1 TRBV11-2 TGTGCCAGCAGTATCACAGGGGGCAAGGGGAATGAGCAGTTCTTC CASSITGGKGNEQFF
TRBJ2-5 . TRBD1 TRBV5-8 TGTGCCAGCAGCCCAGGGCCGGGACAGGGAGCGGAGACCCAGTACTTC CASSPGPGQGAETQYF
TRBJ1-5 . . TRBV6-5 TGTGCCAGCAGTTACGGGAGGGGAAATCAGCCCCAGCATTTT CASSYGRGNQPQHF
TRBJ2-2 . TRBD1 TRBV29-1 TGCAGCGTTAAAACCCCCTGGACAGGGAACACCGGGGAGCTGTTTTTT CSVKTPWTGNTGELFF
TRBJ1-5 many . TRBV6-2/TRBV6-3 TGTGCCAGCAGCTCCACCGGGACAAAAAATCAGCCCCAGCATTTT CASSSTGTKNQPQHF
TRBJ1-1 . . TRBV12-3/TRBV12-4 TGTGCCAGCACTCCAGGTCCGGGGGGGGCTTTCTTT CASTPGPGGAFF
TRBJ2-7 few TRBD1 TRBV4-2 TGTGCCAGCAGCCAAGAAACAGGGGCCGAGCAGTACTTC CASSQETGAEQYF
TRBJ1-1 . . TRBV5-1 TGCGCCAGCAAGCCTACGCAGGCTCCGTACACTGAAGCTTTCTTT CASKPTQAPYTEAFF
TRBJ2-2 . . TRBV2 TGTGCCAGCCGCTCAGGTCCGACCGGGGAGCTGTTTTTT CASRSGPTGELFF
TRBJ1-4 . TRBD1 TRBV6-5 TGTGCCAGCAGCGACACAGGGGGGGAAAAACTGTTTTTT CASSDTGGEKLFF
TRBJ2-1 . . TRBV2 TGTGCCAGGACAGTCAATGAGCAGTTCTTC CARTVNEQFF
TRBJ2-7 few . TRBV7-2 TGTGCCAGCACCCCCGGGGTGGGCTACTCCGAGCAGTACTTC CASTPGVGYSEQYF
TRBJ2-1 . TRBD2 TRBV29-1 TGCAGCGTTGAAGTGTTGGAGCGGGGGGCCTACAATGAGCAGTTCTTC CSVEVLERGAYNEQFF
TRBJ2-1 . . TRBV6-1 TGTGCCAGCATAGCCAGTAATGAGCAGTTCTTC CASIASNEQFF